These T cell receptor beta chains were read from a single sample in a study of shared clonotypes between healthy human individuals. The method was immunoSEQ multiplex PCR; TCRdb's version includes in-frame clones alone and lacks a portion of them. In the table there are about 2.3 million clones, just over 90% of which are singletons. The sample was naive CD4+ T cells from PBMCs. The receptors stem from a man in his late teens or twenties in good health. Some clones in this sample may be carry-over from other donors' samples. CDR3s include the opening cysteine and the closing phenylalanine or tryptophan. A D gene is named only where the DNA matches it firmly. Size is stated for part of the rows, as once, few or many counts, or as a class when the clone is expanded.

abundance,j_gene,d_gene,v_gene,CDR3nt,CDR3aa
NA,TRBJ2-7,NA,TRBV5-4,TGTGCCAGCAGCATTGTAACGGGGGACGAGCAGTACTTC,CASSIVTGDEQYF
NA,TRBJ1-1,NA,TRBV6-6,TGTGCCAGCAGTTACAGGACGCCCGCTGAAGCTTTCTTT,CASSYRTPAEAFF
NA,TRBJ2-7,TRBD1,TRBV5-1,TGCGCCAGCAGCTTGGAAGGGACAGGTTTCAACGAGCAGTACTTC,CASSLEGTGFNEQYF
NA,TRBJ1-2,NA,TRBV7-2,TGTGCCAGCAGGGAACAGACTAACTATGGCTACACCTTC,CASREQTNYGYTF
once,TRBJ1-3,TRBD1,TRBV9,TGTGCCAGCAGCGCCTCACCGGGACAGGGGGCTTTCTCTGGAAACACCATATATTTT,CASSASPGQGAFSGNTIYF
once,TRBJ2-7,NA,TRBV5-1,TGCGCCAGCCAACCCCCGGCAGGGGGGAGCGAGCAGTACTTC,CASQPPAGGSEQYF
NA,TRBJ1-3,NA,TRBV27,TGTGCCAGCAGTCGGGACCGCTCGCCCTCTGGAAACACCATATATTTT,CASSRDRSPSGNTIYF
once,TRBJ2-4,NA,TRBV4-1,TGCGCCAGCAGCCAGCTCCTGGGCGCTGGAGGGGGCATTCAGTACTTC,CASSQLLGAGGGIQYF
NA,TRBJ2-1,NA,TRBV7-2,TGTGCCAGCAGCCCCTCAGGGGATAGGTCCTACAATGAGCAGTTCTTC,CASSPSGDRSYNEQFF
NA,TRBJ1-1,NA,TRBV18,TGTGCCAGCTCACCAACCCGACAGTACACTGAAGCTTTCTTT,CASSPTRQYTEAFF
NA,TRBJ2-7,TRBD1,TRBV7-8,TGTGCCAGCAGCTCCCGGGGGGTCGGGACAGGGGGCTACGAGCAGTACTTC,CASSSRGVGTGGYEQYF
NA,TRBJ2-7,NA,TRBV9,TGTGCCAGCAGCACCCCTTCCCCTAGCTTTCCCTTGCTCGAGCAGTACTTC,CASSTPSPSFPLLEQYF
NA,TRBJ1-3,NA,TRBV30,TGTGCCTGGAGTTCCCCTGGAAACACCATATATTTT,CAWSSPGNTIYF
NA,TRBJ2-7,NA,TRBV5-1,TGCGCCAGCAGCCAGGACAGTTACGGGCAGTACTTC,CASSQDSYGQYF
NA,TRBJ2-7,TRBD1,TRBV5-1,TGCGCCAGCAGTACGGCAACAGGGGGCTACGAGCAGTACTTC,CASSTATGGYEQYF
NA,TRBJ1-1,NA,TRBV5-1,TGCGCCAGCAGCTTGTTATTCAACACTGAAGCTTTCTTT,CASSLLFNTEAFF
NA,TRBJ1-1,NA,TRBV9,TGTGCCAGCACCCGTAGTGGGACATTCAACACTGAAGCTTTCTTT,CASTRSGTFNTEAFF
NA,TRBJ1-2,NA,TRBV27,TGTGCCAGCAGTTTAATGCCAGGCGAGAACTATGGCTACACCTTC,CASSLMPGENYGYTF
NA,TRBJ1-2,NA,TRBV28,TGTGCCAGCAGTTTATTCGGCAGGGGTCTACATGGCTACACCTTC,CASSLFGRGLHGYTF
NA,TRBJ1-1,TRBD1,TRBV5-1,TGCGCCAGCAGCTTGGGGGGACAGGTCACTGAAGCTTTCTTT,CASSLGGQVTEAFF
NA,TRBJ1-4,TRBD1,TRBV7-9,TGTGCCAGCAGCTTAGGACAGGGGCTGGATGAAAAACTGTTTTTT,CASSLGQGLDEKLFF
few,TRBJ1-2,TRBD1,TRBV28,TGTGCCAGCAGTTTACGGTCAGGGGGCGGCTACACCTTC,CASSLRSGGGYTF
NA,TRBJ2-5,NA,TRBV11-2,TGTGCCAGCAGCAACAGGGGAGGGGAGACCCAGTACTTC,CASSNRGGETQYF
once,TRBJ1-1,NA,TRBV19,TGTGCCAGTAGTATAGGCAGAGACACTGAAGCTTTCTTT,CASSIGRDTEAFF
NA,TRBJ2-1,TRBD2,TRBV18,TGTGCCAGCTCACCACTTCCAGCGGGAGAGGTGCAGTTCTTC,CASSPLPAGEVQFF
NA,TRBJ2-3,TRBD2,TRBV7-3,TGTGCCAGCAGCCGTAGGGGCTTGACTAGCGGGATTCGCACAGATACGCAGTATTTT,CASSRRGLTSGIRTDTQYF
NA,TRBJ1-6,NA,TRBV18,TGTGCCAGCTCAGCACGGGACCGGGGGGCTGGAGGGAATTCACCCCTCCACTTT,CASSARDRGAGGNSPLHF
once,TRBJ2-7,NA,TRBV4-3,TGCGCCAGCAGCCAAGTCCACGGGACTTCCTACGAGCAGTACTTC,CASSQVHGTSYEQYF
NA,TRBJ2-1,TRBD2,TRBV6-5,TGTGCCAGCAGTCCGCGGACTAGCGGGAGAACTGAGCAGTTCTTC,CASSPRTSGRTEQFF
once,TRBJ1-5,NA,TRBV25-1,TGTGCCAGCAGTCAAAGGGCGGATCAGCCCCAGCATTTT,CASSQRADQPQHF
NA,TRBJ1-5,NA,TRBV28,TGTGCCAGCAGTTCGTTGGGGGTTAATGAGCCCCAGCATTTT,CASSSLGVNEPQHF
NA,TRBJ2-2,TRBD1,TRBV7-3,TGTGCCAGCAGCTTAACGTATAGGGGGCTATATAACACCGGGGAGCTGTTTTTT,CASSLTYRGLYNTGELFF
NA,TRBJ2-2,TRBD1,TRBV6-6,TGTGCCAGCAGTCCAGGACAGGGGGACACCGGGGAGCTGTTTTTT,CASSPGQGDTGELFF
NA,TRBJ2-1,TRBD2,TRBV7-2,TGTGCCAGCAGCTTCGGTGGAAGCGGGGCCAATGAGCAGTTCTTC,CASSFGGSGANEQFF
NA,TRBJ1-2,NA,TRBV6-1,TGTGCCGCCTCAGGGATCTCGGCTCTGCGCTATGGCTACACCTTC,CAASGISALRYGYTF
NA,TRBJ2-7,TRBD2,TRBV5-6,TGTGCCAGCAGCCCGGGGACTATCTACGAGCAGTACTTC,CASSPGTIYEQYF
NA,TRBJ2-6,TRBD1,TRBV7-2,TGTGCCAGCAGCTTGCAGACAGGGGGAGGGGCCAACGTCCTGACTTTC,CASSLQTGGGANVLTF
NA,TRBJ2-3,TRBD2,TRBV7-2,TGTGCCAGCAGCTTAAGAAGCGGGAGGAGCACAGATACGCAGTATTTT,CASSLRSGRSTDTQYF
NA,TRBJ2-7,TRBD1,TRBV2,TGTGCCAGCAGTCGAGGACAGGGGGCGTACGGAGAAGGATACGAGCAGTACTTC,CASSRGQGAYGEGYEQYF
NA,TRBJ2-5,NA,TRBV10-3,TGTGCCATCAGTGAGTCTCGCGGACTGCGGGAGACCCAGTACTTC,CAISESRGLRETQYF
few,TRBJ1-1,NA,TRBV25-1,TGTGCCAGCAGTGTTCTGGGAACTGAAGCTTTCTTT,CASSVLGTEAFF